Shown below are 27 T cell receptor beta chains from a single sample sequenced in a study of T-cell reconstitution after alpha-beta-depleted transplantation in children. A TCRbeta library incorporating unique molecular identifiers was prepared. TCRdb re-derived calls from the PCR reads in MiXCR, one entry per CDR3 protein. The sample has about 980,000 distinct CDR3 sequences, about 29% seen once. Sequences were derived from PBMCs, mostly from graft donor cells, sampled 360 days after TCRalphabeta/CD19-depleted stem cell transplant. Every receptor here comes from a boy younger than two who had a stem cell transplant for SCID, so the T cells may come from the graft donor.

J is TRBJ1-3 and V is TRBV5-1; D is unclear. V lost 1 base to trimming and J lost 2 bases, with 10 bases between them. Germline assignment: CDR1 SGHRS and CDR2 YFSETQ. The CDR3 runs 15 residues. CDR3: CASSLPDYPGNTIYF. The CDR3 DNA reads TGCGCCAGCAGCTTGCCTGACTACCCTGGAAACACCATATATTTT.

This clonotype was seen at least ten times. The chain has TRBV7-9 and TRBJ1-1; no reliable D call. Germline V gives CDR1 SEHNR, CDR2 FQNEAQ (reference sequence). Trimming took off 6 bases at V and 5 bases at J, with 10 bases between the two ends. The CDR3 spans 12 residues. The CDR3 sequence is CASRPIRTEAFF. CDR3 in DNA: TGTGCCAGCAGGCCAATCCGGACTGAAGCTTTCTTT.

In this sample, this clonotype turned up a few times. This chain connects TRBV20-1 to TRBJ2-3; 8 positions match TRBD2. The CDR3 runs to 16 residues. Germline CDR1 is DFQATT and CDR2 is SNEGSKA (reference sequence). With V trimmed by 0 bases and J by 1 base, 6 bases remained unmatched. This CDR3 reads CSARDGAGARTDTQYF. The CDR3, as DNA: TGCAGTGCTAGAGATGGAGCGGGGGCTCGCACAGATACGCAGTATTTT.

The rearrangement uses TRBV11-2 and TRBJ2-7, with D tentatively TRBD2 (6 bases). The CDR3 is 13 amino acids. Germline-derived CDR1 and CDR2 are SGHAT and FQNNGV. V lost 0 bases to trimming and J lost 6 bases, with 9 bases between them. CDR3 sequence: CASSLDRGAEQYF. CDR3 DNA sequence: TGTGCCAGCAGCTTAGATCGCGGGGCCGAGCAGTACTTC. The whole variable domain, remainder taken from reference TRBV11-2 and TRBJ2-7, is EAGVAQSPRYKIIEKRQSVAFWCNPISGHATLYWYQQILGQGPKLLIQFQNNGVVDDSQLPKDRFSAERLKGVDSTLKIQPAKLEDSAVYLCASSLDRGAEQYFGPGTRLTVT.

The V call is TRBV7-9, the J call TRBJ1-1; D call uncertain. Germline CDR1 and CDR2: SEHNR and FQNEAQ (reference sequence). The CDR3 is made up of 12 amino acids. V was trimmed by 7 bases and J by 4 bases, leaving 10 bases between them. CDR3 nucleotides: TGTGCCAGCACCCGCGTTGGCACTGAAGCTTTCTTT. Its translation: CASTRVGTEAFF.

The chain recombines TRBV12-3 or TRBV12-4 with TRBJ2-7, with 10 bases that match TRBD1. The V and J ends lost 8 bases and 7 bases, in that order; junction bases with no gene match: 11. The CDR3 is 14 residues long. The CDR3 DNA reads TGTGCCAGCGGCTCTTGGGACAGGGGACAGGAGCAGTACTTC. Residues: CASGSWDRGQEQYF.

The chain employs TRBV5-1 and TRBJ2-1; tentative D call: TRBD2 (7 bases). This CDR3 has 16 amino acids. The V gene's germline CDR1 is SGHRS and CDR2 YFSETQ. Trimming removed 7 bases at V and 3 bases at J, with 20 bases between. The CDR3 sequence: CASARNRASGYNEQFF. DNA of the CDR3: TGCGCCAGCGCCCGAAACAGGGCTAGCGGCTACAATGAGCAGTTCTTC.

This clonotype was seen only a few times. The CDR3 loop is CASSLGENTQYF. In DNA form, the CDR3 reads TGTGCCAGCAGTTTAGGGGAAAATACGCAGTATTTT. This chain connects TRBV12-3 or TRBV12-4 to TRBJ2-3; D call uncertain. The CDR3 covers 12 residues. V was trimmed by 1 base and J by 7 bases, leaving 6 bases between them.

This clonotype appeared a few times. The chain has TRBV15 and TRBJ2-7; no reliable D call. CDR1 is LNHNV, CDR2 YYDKDF, per germline (reference sequence). V was trimmed by 3 bases and J by 2 bases, leaving 17 bases between them. The CDR3 loop spans 16 amino acids. The CDR3 loop is CATSRETTTHTYEQYF. The DNA of the CDR3 is TGTGCCACCAGCAGGGAAACGACAACACATACCTACGAGCAGTACTTC.

This clonotype appeared a few times. V gene TRBV12-3 or TRBV12-4 combines with J gene TRBJ1-6; tentatively, D is TRBD1 (5 bases). Deletions cut 7 bases from V and 6 bases from J, with 13 bases between. The CDR3 totals 14 residues. CDR3 coding DNA: TGTGCCAGCACTCTAGACGGGGGTAATTCACCCCTCCACTTT. Translation gives CASTLDGGNSPLHF.

This chain connects TRBV20-1 to TRBJ1-3, with D uncertain. The CDR3 has 12 amino acids. Germline lookup yields CDR1 DFQATT and CDR2 SNEGSKA (reference sequence). Trimming took 7 bases from V and 6 from J, leaving 13 bases between them. CDR3 sequence: CSGAGSTNTIYF. DNA for the CDR3: TGCAGTGGGGCGGGCAGCACAAACACCATATATTTT.

The V and J genes are TRBV4-3 and TRBJ1-3; D possibly corresponds to TRBD1 (6 bases). Germline V CDR1 and CDR2: LGHNA, YSLEER. V was clipped by 4 bases and J by 4 bases, with 11 bases between them. The CDR3 length is 14 residues. The CDR3 sequence: CASSRAGTGNTIYF. CDR3 bases: TGCGCCAGCAGCCGAGCCGGGACAGGAAACACCATATATTTT.

This sequence joins TRBV18 and TRBJ2-1; no clear D. CDR1 is KGHSH and CDR2 is LQKENI in the germline V gene. CDR3 size: 13 residues. V shed 4 bases and J shed 1 base, with 5 bases lying between them. The CDR3 coding sequence is TGTGCCAGCTCACGGGTATCCTACAATGAGCAGTTCTTC. Protein: CASSRVSYNEQFF.

This chain links TRBV5-1 with TRBJ1-1, with D maybe TRBD1 (6 bases). CDR3 length: 14 amino acids. V gave up 1 base and J gave up 4 bases, with 11 bases separating them. Germline CDR1 and CDR2: SGHRS and YFSETQ. The CDR3, as DNA: TGCGCCAGCAGCTTGCGCAGGGGTTCCACTGAAGCTTTCTTT. Its protein is CASSLRRGSTEAFF. Variable domain in full (rest from reference TRBV5-1 and TRBJ1-1): KAGVTQTPRYLIKTRGQQVTLSCSPISGHRSVSWYQQTPGQGLQFLFEYFSETQRNKGNFPGRFSGRQFSNSRSEMNVSTLELGDSALYLCASSLRRGSTEAFFGQGTRLTVV.

The chain is built from TRBV4-1 and TRBJ1-4; D perhaps matches TRBD1 (5 bases). The germline gives CDR1 MGHRA, CDR2 YSYEKL. Trimming stripped 1 base from V and 0 bases from J, with 12 bases between. This CDR3 comprises 17 residues. The CDR3 loop reads CASSQGGGPATNEKLFF. CDR3 coding DNA: TGCGCCAGCAGCCAAGGGGGGGGTCCCGCAACTAATGAAAAACTGTTTTTT.

This sequence joins TRBV6-1 and TRBJ2-3, with D tentatively TRBD2 (5 bases). Trimming took off 5 bases at V and 6 bases at J, with 18 bases between the two ends. The germline CDR1 and CDR2 sequences are MNHNS and SASEGT. The CDR3 totals 15 residues. CDR3 sequence (DNA): TGTGCCAGCAGTCCACCGGGATCCAGATCGGATACGCAGTATTTT. Encoded protein: CASSPPGSRSDTQYF.

This clonotype was picked up a small number of times. This chain joins TRBV4-1 and TRBJ2-7; possibly TRBD1 for D (6 bases). CDR1 MGHRA and CDR2 YSYEKL come from the germline V gene. This CDR3 contains 15 residues. Trimming pared 4 bases from V and 3 bases from J, leaving 16 bases between. CDR3 DNA: TGCGCCAGCAGCCGTCCGGCAGGGGCGGGCTACGAGCAGTACTTC. This sequence encodes CASSRPAGAGYEQYF.

The gene calls are TRBV3-1 and TRBJ2-3; D is unresolved. CDR1 is LGHDT and CDR2 is YNNKEL in the germline V gene (reference sequence). CDR3 length: 15 residues. V gave up 0 bases and J gave up 1 base, with 8 bases separating them. This CDR3 reads CASSQDRLRTDTQYF. CDR3 nucleotides: TGTGCCAGCAGCCAAGATCGTCTACGCACAGATACGCAGTATTTT.

This CDR3 reads CATEGPNNSPLHF. The CDR3, as DNA: TGTGCCACCGAAGGACCGAATAATTCACCCCTCCACTTT. The chain couples TRBV19 to TRBJ1-6; D not certain. The CDR3 totals 13 residues. V dropped 10 bases and J dropped 5 bases, with 12 bases sitting between them. Germline V gene lookup returns CDR1 LNHDA and CDR2 SQIVND (reference sequence).

V usage is TRBV6-5 and J usage is TRBJ2-7, with D possibly TRBD2 on 5 matching bases. CDR3 length: 15 residues. V dropped 5 bases and J dropped 0 bases, with 14 bases sitting between them. The germline CDR1 and CDR2 sequences are MNHEY and SVGAGI. Here the CDR3 reads CASSHTGLSSYEQYV. The CDR3 bases are TGTGCCAGCAGTCACACTGGACTCAGCTCCTACGAGCAGTACGTC.

This clonotype showed up just a few times. The chain joins TRBV7-2 to TRBJ1-5, with TRBD1 matching 7 bases. The length of the CDR3 is 15 residues. Unmatched junction bases numbered 5, after V lost 1 base and J lost 5 bases. CDR1 is SGHTA, CDR2 FQGNSA, per germline. The DNA of the CDR3 is TGTGCCAGCAGCTTAGGGGGACAGAGTTATCAGCCCCAGCATTTT. It translates to CASSLGGQSYQPQHF.

The chain employs TRBV19 and TRBJ2-2; tentatively, D is TRBD1 (5 bases). Germline V gene data show CDR1 as LNHDA and CDR2 as SQIVND (reference sequence). CDR3 length: 13 residues. Trimming pared 3 bases from V and 10 bases from J, leaving 12 bases between. CDR3 region: CASSIRAPAELFF. The CDR3 DNA is TGTGCCAGTAGTATCAGGGCCCCGGCGGAGCTGTTTTTT.

This clonotype was seen more than once but under ten times. The chain combines TRBV6-5 with TRBJ1-5, with D possibly matching TRBD1 (5 bases). In germline, CDR1 is MNHEY, CDR2 SVGAGI. The CDR3 loop spans 14 amino acids. The V end lost 6 bases, the J end lost 3 bases, and 12 bases lay between the germline ends. The CDR3 nucleotides read TGTGCCAGCAGGGCCGGGACGGACAATCAGCCCCAGCATTTT. Protein: CASRAGTDNQPQHF.

This rearrangement joins TRBV30 to TRBJ1-1, with D perhaps matching TRBD1 (6 bases). The V gene lost 4 bases and the J gene lost 7 bases, with 19 bases spanning the gap. This CDR3 has 14 residues. CDR1 GTSNPN and CDR2 SVGIG come from the germline V gene (reference sequence). The CDR3 nucleotides read TGTGCCTGGAACACGGACCGGGGGCCCATTGAAGCTTTCTTT. It is translated as CAWNTDRGPIEAFF.

This clonotype has more than one count but fewer than ten. This chain connects TRBV20-1 to TRBJ2-1; TRBD2 matches 8 bases. The trim removed 7 bases at V and 7 bases at J, leaving 9 bases unmatched. Germline lookup yields CDR1 DFQATT and CDR2 SNEGSKA (reference sequence). This CDR3 is built from 13 residues. For the CDR3, the DNA is TGCAGTGTCGCCGGGGGGGCGGCAAATGAGCAGTTCTTC. This codes for CSVAGGAANEQFF.

The chain has TRBV6-5 and TRBJ2-2; D not certain. Germline V gene data show CDR1 as MNHEY and CDR2 as SVGAGI. The CDR3 extends over 17 amino acids. With 5 bases removed from V and 1 base from J, the gap between germline ends came to 17 bases. In DNA form, the CDR3 reads TGTGCCAGCAGTACCACAAGCCTCACATTGAACACCGGGGAGCTGTTTTTT. Translating it yields CASSTTSLTLNTGELFF.

This clonotype was counted at least ten times. This sequence joins TRBV12-3 or TRBV12-4 and TRBJ2-7, with TRBD1 matching 8 bases. This CDR3 comprises 15 residues. V trimming: 5 bases; J trimming: 5 bases; junction bases outside the gene matches: 11. DNA of the CDR3: TGTGCCAGCAGTCCCCCGGACAGGGCGGTTGACGAGCAGTACTTC. Residues: CASSPPDRAVDEQYF.